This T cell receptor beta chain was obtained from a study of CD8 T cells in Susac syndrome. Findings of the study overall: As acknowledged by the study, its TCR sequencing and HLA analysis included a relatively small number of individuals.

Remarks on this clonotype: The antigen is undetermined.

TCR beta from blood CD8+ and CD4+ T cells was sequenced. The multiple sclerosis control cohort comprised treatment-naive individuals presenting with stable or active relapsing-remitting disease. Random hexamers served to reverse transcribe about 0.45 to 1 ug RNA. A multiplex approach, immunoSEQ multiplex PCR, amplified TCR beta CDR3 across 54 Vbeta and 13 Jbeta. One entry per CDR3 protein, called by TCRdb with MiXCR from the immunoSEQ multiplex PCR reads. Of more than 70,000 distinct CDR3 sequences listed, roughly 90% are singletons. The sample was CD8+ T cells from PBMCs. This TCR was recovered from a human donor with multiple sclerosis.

As DNA, the CDR3 is TGTGCCAGCAGTGAATACTGGAGAGGGAAGGCGCAGTACTTC. It codes for CASSEYWRGKAQYF. This chain links TRBV2 with TRBJ2-7, with D tentatively TRBD2 (5 bases). Looked up from germline, CDR1 is SNHLY and CDR2 is FYNNEI. CDR3 length: 14 amino acids. The V gene lost 2 bases and the J gene lost 9 bases, with 17 bases spanning the gap.